The 21 T cell receptor beta chains below come from one sample, sequenced in a study of blood T cell repertoires in COVID-19. Profiled with immunoSEQ multiplex PCR; TCRdb holds only in-frame clones, not every one. The sample has around 71,000 clones, roughly 80% seen once. The material sequenced was peripheral blood. The receptor set was obtained from a man aged 65-85 years with acute or convalescent COVID-19.

This chain uses TRBV7-3 with TRBJ2-2; TRBD1 matches 9 bases. Germline V lookup: CDR1 SGHTA, CDR2 FQGTGA. The V segment lost 0 bases and the J segment 4 bases; nucleotides outside the gene matches: 12. This CDR3 is 19 amino acids long. In DNA, the CDR3 is TGTGCCAGCAGCTTAACGGGAGGACAGGGGTTCGTCGGCACCGGGGAGCTGTTTTTT. It yields the protein CASSLTGGQGFVGTGELFF.

The J gene is TRBJ1-1, the V gene TRBV19; the D gene is possibly TRBD1 (5 bases). The V gene's germline CDR1 is LNHDA and CDR2 SQIVND (reference sequence). Trimming pared 5 bases from V and 5 bases from J, leaving 21 bases between. The CDR3 runs 16 residues. This chain's CDR3 is CASSSWGQGLWTEAFF. In DNA, the CDR3 is TGTGCCAGTAGTTCCTGGGGCCAGGGCCTGTGGACTGAAGCTTTCTTT.

The chain couples TRBV6-5 to TRBJ2-7; D not certain. The V gene's germline CDR1 is MNHEY and CDR2 SVGAGI. Trimming took off 0 bases at V and 0 bases at J, with 9 bases between the two ends. This CDR3 contains 15 residues. This chain's CDR3 is CASSYSERSSYEQYF. In DNA, the CDR3 is TGTGCCAGCAGTTACTCCGAAAGGAGCTCCTACGAGCAGTACTTC.

This chain links TRBV29-1 with TRBJ2-7; 12 bases agree with TRBD1. The CDR3 covers 14 residues. Germline V gene sequence: CDR1 SQVTM, CDR2 ANQGSEA. With V trimmed by 3 bases and J by 5 bases, 5 bases remained unmatched. The CDR3 is CSVDGGTGGHEQYF. The DNA of the CDR3 is TGCAGCGTTGATGGCGGGACAGGGGGCCACGAGCAGTACTTC.

This clone occurred once. The rearrangement uses TRBV7-9 and TRBJ2-7; 7 positions agree with TRBD2. This CDR3 has 14 amino acids. Germline trimming cut 4 bases from V and 3 bases from J; bases unmatched to any gene: 6. Germline V gives CDR1 SEHNR, CDR2 FQNEAQ (reference sequence). The CDR3, as DNA: TGTGCCAGCAGCTCCGGGTCTAGCGGCTACGAGCAGTACTTC. This sequence encodes CASSSGSSGYEQYF.

This clone was recorded once. This sequence joins TRBV24-1 and TRBJ1-1, with a possible D match to TRBD1 (6 bases). Germline lookup yields CDR1 KGHDR and CDR2 SFDVKD. This CDR3 contains 14 residues. Trimming took off 4 bases at V and 10 bases at J, with 18 bases between the two ends. DNA of the CDR3: TGTGCCACCAGTGACCCTAACATCCCAGGGGTAGCTTTCTTT. This gives the protein CATSDPNIPGVAFF.

The chain carries TRBV7-3 and TRBJ2-1, with 10 bases fitting TRBD2. Germline CDR1 reads SGHTA; CDR2 reads FQGTGA. The CDR3 extends over 15 amino acids. J lost 5 bases, V lost 3 bases, and 4 bases had no gene match. CDR3 region: CASSLGAGGNNEQFF. The CDR3 bases are TGTGCCAGCAGCTTGGGAGCGGGAGGGAACAATGAGCAGTTCTTC.

V is TRBV5-4 and J is TRBJ1-2; 11 nucleotides agree with TRBD1. CDR1 and CDR2 (germline): SGHNT, YYREEE (reference sequence). The trim removed 4 bases at V and 7 bases at J, leaving 21 bases unmatched. The CDR3 is 19 amino acids. Here the CDR3 reads CASSPGQGAELRSPRGYTF. CDR3 coding DNA: TGTGCCAGCAGCCCTGGACAGGGGGCGGAGTTAAGGAGTCCCCGTGGCTACACCTTC.

The chain's CDR3 is CASSHLKANVLTF. For the CDR3, the DNA is TGTGCCAGCAGCCACCTAAAGGCCAACGTCCTGACTTTC. The chain employs TRBV11-1 and TRBJ2-6; D uncertain. The CDR3 covers 13 residues. V was pared by 5 bases and J by 6 bases, with 8 bases between. Germline CDR1 and CDR2: SGHAT and FQDESV (reference sequence). The variable domain in full, with the rest retrieved from reference TRBV11-1 and TRBJ2-6, is EAEVAQSPRYKITEKSQAVAFWCDPISGHATLYWYRQILGQGPELLVQFQDESVVDDSQLPKDRFSAERLKGVDSTLKIQPAELGDSAMYLCASSHLKANVLTFGAGSRLTVL.

This clone was seen a handful of times. The J gene is TRBJ2-5, the V gene TRBV5-6; TRBD2 matches 8 bases. This CDR3 has 17 residues. Trimming removed 0 bases from V and 1 base from J; junction bases left unmatched: 8. CDR1 and CDR2 from the germline V gene are SGHDT and YYEEEE. CDR3: CASSLVGSSGFQETQYF. The CDR3 coding sequence is TGTGCCAGCAGCTTGGTGGGGTCTAGCGGGTTCCAAGAGACCCAGTACTTC.

This clone has more than one count but fewer than ten. The rearrangement links TRBV12-5 to TRBJ2-7, with a tentative D call TRBD2 (6 bases). This CDR3 has 16 amino acids. The germline CDR1 and CDR2 sequences are LGHNT and FRNRAP. Between the trimmed V and J ends, which lost 0 bases and 0 bases, there was a span of 12 bases. The CDR3 region has the DNA TGTGCTAGTGGTTTGGTGGGGGGTTGGAGCTCCTACGAGCAGTACTTC. Protein product: CASGLVGGWSSYEQYF. Full variable domain (outside the CDR3, taken from reference TRBV12-5 and TRBJ2-7): DARVTQTPRHKVTEMGQEVTMRCQPILGHNTVFWYRQTMMQGLELLAYFRNRAPLDDSGMPKDRFSAEMPDATLATLKIQPSEPRDSAVYFCASGLVGGWSSYEQYFGPGTRLTVT.

Note on this clone: The junction departs from the called germline gene at one end, perhaps through a read error. CDR3 loop: CASSLFQGSFYEQYF. The CDR3 DNA follows: TGTGCCAGCAGCTTATTTCAGGGGAGCTTCTACGAGCAGTACTTC. The chain couples TRBV27 to TRBJ2-7, with D perhaps TRBD1 (6 bases). Germline V gives CDR1 MNHEY, CDR2 SMNVEV (reference sequence). The CDR3 consists of 15 residues.

This clone was picked up a small number of times. The chain recombines TRBV19 with TRBJ2-5; 8 bases are shared with TRBD2. With V trimmed by 4 bases and J by 4 bases, 8 bases remained unmatched. The CDR3 totals 15 residues. Per the germline V gene, CDR1 is LNHDA and CDR2 is SQIVND (reference sequence). Here the CDR3 reads CASSKGREGRETQYF. CDR3 in DNA: TGTGCCAGTAGTAAGGGCCGGGAGGGCCGAGAGACCCAGTACTTC.

The rearrangement joins TRBV25-1 to TRBJ1-4; D not resolved. From germline, CDR1 is MGHDK and CDR2 SYGVNS. The germline V and J ends were trimmed by 6 bases and 8 bases, with 4 bases remaining between them. This CDR3 region has 10 residues. CDR3 amino acids: CASRREKLFF. The CDR3 coding sequence is TGTGCCAGCAGACGGGAAAAACTGTTTTTT.

The chain employs TRBV11-2 and TRBJ2-3; perhaps TRBD2 as D (5 bases). V was cut by 1 base and J by 2 bases, with 13 bases left in between. Germline V gene lookup returns CDR1 SGHAT and CDR2 FQNNGV. The CDR3 contains 16 residues. The CDR3 nucleotides are TGTGCCAGCAGCTTAGGCCCCCGAGACTACACAGATACGCAGTATTTT. It translates to CASSLGPRDYTDTQYF.

Only a few counts were recorded for this clone. The rearrangement links TRBV11-3 to TRBJ2-2; TRBD2 might be the D (6 bases). Trimming took 5 bases from V and 6 from J, leaving 19 bases between them. CDR3 length equals 16 residues. CDR1 is SGHNT, CDR2 YENEEA, per germline. The CDR3 coding sequence is TGTGCCAGCAGCAACCCGGCGCTCGGGGGAGCCGGGGAGCTGTTTTTT. It codes for CASSNPALGGAGELFF. The whole variable domain, filled in from reference TRBV11-3 and TRBJ2-2, reads EAGVVQSPRYKIIEKKQPVAFWCNPISGHNTLYWYLQNLGQGPELLIRYENEEAVDDSQLPKDRFSAERLKGVDSTLKIQPAELGDSAVYLCASSNPALGGAGELFFGEGSRLTVL.

As DNA, the CDR3 is TGTGCCAGCAGCCAAGATGTATCGGCGGCATACAATGAAAAACTGTTTTTT. Protein sequence: CASSQDVSAAYNEKLFF. The chain couples TRBV4-2 to TRBJ1-4; no firm D call. The V and J ends lost 0 bases and 5 bases respectively, with 16 bases between them. The CDR3 length is 17 residues. Germline loops: CDR1 LGHNA, CDR2 YNFKEQ.

J is TRBJ1-3 and V is TRBV30, with unresolved D. Germline lookup yields CDR1 GTSNPN and CDR2 SVGIG (reference sequence). The CDR3 length is 16 residues. V was trimmed by 1 base and J by 0 bases, leaving 13 bases between them. The CDR3 nucleotides are TGTGCCTGGAGTGGAAGAGGCGGAATCTCTGGAAACACCATATATTTT. Amino acids: CAWSGRGGISGNTIYF.

The CDR3 DNA reads TGCGCCAGCAGCTTGACGGGATCTCCCTCACCCCTCCACTTT. This sequence encodes CASSLTGSPSPLHF. The genes are TRBV5-1 and TRBJ1-6; unclear D gene. V lost 1 base and J lost 10, with 12 bases in between. CDR1 and CDR2 from the germline V gene are SGHRS and YFSETQ. This CDR3 contains 14 residues.

The chain employs TRBV9 and TRBJ2-3, with a weak D call TRBD2 (6 bases). Deletions cut 4 bases from V and 3 bases from J, with 12 bases between. The germline CDR1 and CDR2 sequences are SGDLS and YYNGEE. This CDR3 is built from 14 residues. The CDR3: CASSLGTYTDTQYF. CDR3 DNA sequence: TGTGCCAGCAGCCTCGGGACTTATACAGATACGCAGTATTTT.

The J gene is TRBJ1-1, the V gene TRBV6-5; 7 bases fit TRBD1. The V gene's germline CDR1 is MNHEY and CDR2 SVGAGI. The length of the CDR3 is 15 residues. J gave up 0 bases and V 6 bases, and 7 bases lay outside the gene matches. The CDR3 spells CASSSGQPVNTEAFF. CDR3 nucleotide sequence: TGTGCCAGCAGCTCGGGACAGCCAGTGAACACTGAAGCTTTCTTT.